This T cell receptor (beta chain) was identified during a study of T cell clones after liver transplantation. Study details: As an antigen-independent comparator, third-party-reactive TCRbeta sequences came from pre-transplant mixed lymphocyte reactions. Tolerance: complete withdrawal held at least one year, liver enzymes staying within twice normal. Whole-study findings and limits: Compared with third party-reactive sequences, donor-reactive ones declined more, independent of withdrawal success.

Comments on this clone: The target antigen is unknown.

CDR1 SGHKS and CDR2 YYEKEE come from the germline V gene (reference sequence). With V trimmed by 4 bases and J by 8 bases, 7 bases remained unmatched. This CDR3 contains 14 residues. The table came from immunoSEQ multiplex PCR; TCRdb's copy has only in-frame clones and leaves some out. Altogether 15,000 to 20,000 clones are present, over 75% being singletons, with the ten largest covering approximately 32%. The rearrangement joins TRBV5-5 to TRBJ2-1, with TRBD1 matching over 9 bases. The clonotype comes from a human patient who received a liver transplant. Certain T cells may be donor cells from the graft. The source material was CD8+ T cells from blood, sampled less than 50 months after liver transplant. For the CDR3, the DNA is TGTGCCAGCAGCCCATGGACAGGGGCGGATGAGCAGTTCTTC. This codes for CASSPWTGADEQFF.